This T cell receptor beta chain was captured in a study of Tregs in tolerant kidney transplant recipients. General observations from the study: This study did not directly address biological reproducibility. Few patients were studied, so findings need validation in larger groups.

V lost 2 bases to trimming and J lost 7 bases; unmatched junction nucleotides: 4. Per the germline V gene, CDR1 is SGHDT and CDR2 is YYEEEE. CDR3 length: 13 amino acids. For this clone: Its target is not known.

Mixed chimerism was transient after nonmyeloablative marrow transplants from related graft donors. The data were produced by immunoSEQ multiplex PCR, yet TCRdb's version contains in-frame clones alone and is incomplete. The sample holds 45,000 to 55,000 clones; approximately 91% are singletons and the top ten take roughly 15%. This chain connects TRBV5-6 to TRBJ2-7; 9 nucleotides agree with TRBD1. The clonotype comes from a human patient who received a combined kidney and bone marrow transplant. Some T cells may have originated in the graft donor. Specimen: CD8+ T cells from blood (PBMCs), collected 24 months after the transplant. CDR3 DNA sequence: TGTGCCAGCAGCTTCGGGACAGGGACAGAGCAGTACTTC. It is translated as CASSFGTGTEQYF.